This entry features one T cell receptor beta chain sequence. The antigen is undetermined. In germline, CDR1 is GTSNPN, CDR2 SVGIG (reference sequence). The CDR3 runs to 17 residues. After removal of 3 bases from V and 0 bases from J, the junction contained 10 bases not matched to a gene. This entry belongs to a study of cytomegalovirus exposure and HLA in healthy donors. Study summary: According to later analysis, the same platform produced the roughly 130 validation and several hundred first-cohort repertoires.

Study-wide results and limits: Whilst most TCR sequences proved rare, a subset of public TCRs occurred across many donors.

Only in-frame clones appear in the TCRdb table, and some are missing; sequencing was by immunoSEQ multiplex PCR. Here the sample spans approximately 20,000 clones, 97% being singletons. The receptor was isolated from a man under 40 in good health and CMV-seropositive. The rearrangement links TRBV30 to TRBJ1-5, with 8 bases lining up with TRBD1. Sequencing input: PBMCs. CDR3 in amino acids: CAWSRDRTKNSNQPQHF. The CDR3 bases are TGTGCCTGGAGCCGGGACAGGACAAAAAATAGCAATCAGCCCCAGCATTTT. Full variable domain (missing parts from reference TRBV30 and TRBJ1-5): SQTIHQWPATLVQPVGSPLSLECTVEGTSNPNLYWYRQAAGRGLQLLFYSVGIGQISSEVPQNLSASRPQDRQFILSSKKLLLSDSGFYLCAWSRDRTKNSNQPQHFGDGTRLSIL.